Following are 25 T cell receptor beta chains from one sample sequenced in a study of T cell responses to AZD1222 COVID-19 vaccine. Profiled with immunoSEQ multiplex PCR; TCRdb holds only in-frame clones, not every one. This table has about 160,000 clones, approximately 90% appearing once. Sequenced material: peripheral blood, taken 28 days after the second AZD1222 dose. The receptors derive from an adult who received the AZD1222 COVID-19 vaccine.

The chain uses TRBV6-4 and TRBJ2-5, with D unclear. V was clipped by 9 bases and J by 3 bases, with 11 bases between them. Germline V gene data show CDR1 as MRHNA and CDR2 as SNTAGT. This CDR3 is built from 12 residues. The CDR3 nucleotides are TGTGCCAGAAACCTAGGGAAAGAGACCCAGTACTTC. This encodes CARNLGKETQYF.

The chain combines TRBV5-5 with TRBJ2-2; tentative D call: TRBD2 (5 bases). CDR3 length equals 15 residues. V was shortened by 2 bases and J by 4 bases, with 12 bases between the two germline ends. Germline CDR1 SGHKS, CDR2 YYEKEE (reference sequence). The CDR3 loop is CASSFNSEGTGELFF. Written as DNA, the CDR3 is TGTGCCAGCAGCTTTAATAGCGAGGGCACCGGGGAGCTGTTTTTT.

The rearrangement joins TRBV5-1 to TRBJ2-1; 12 positions match TRBD2. In germline, CDR1 is SGHRS, CDR2 YFSETQ. The trim removed 0 bases at V and 0 bases at J, leaving 7 bases unmatched. This CDR3 is built from 19 residues. The CDR3 DNA reads TGCGCCAGCAGCTTGGGGCTAGCGGGAGGGACCAGCTCCTACAATGAGCAGTTCTTC. Protein sequence: CASSLGLAGGTSSYNEQFF.

This chain connects TRBV7-8 to TRBJ1-3, with no clear D. Germline V gene data show CDR1 as SGHVS and CDR2 as FQNEAQ. Trimming removed 2 bases at V and 2 bases at J, with 10 bases between. The CDR3 is 15 residues long. The CDR3 bases are TGTGCCAGCAGCTTACTATCAGCCGCTGGAAACACCATATATTTT. Translation gives CASSLLSAAGNTIYF.

This clone was counted once. The chain employs TRBV6-2 or TRBV6-3 and TRBJ2-1; the D is unclear. The V and J ends lost 3 bases and 2 bases respectively, with 5 bases between them. The CDR3 spans 13 residues. Per germline, CDR1 MNHEY and CDR2 SVGEGT. As DNA, the CDR3 is TGTGCCAGCAGTTATTCCCCCTACAATGAGCAGTTCTTC. Translation: CASSYSPYNEQFF.

The rearrangement joins TRBV18 to TRBJ1-3, with a tentative D call TRBD1 (5 bases). The CDR3 length is 15 residues. Germline CDR1 is KGHSH and CDR2 is LQKENI. V lost 1 base to trimming and J lost 0 bases, with 7 bases between them. This CDR3 is CASSPRGGSGNTIYF. The CDR3 DNA reads as TGTGCCAGCTCACCACGGGGGGGCTCTGGAAACACCATATATTTT.

The rearrangement joins TRBV12-5 to TRBJ1-1; 10 nucleotides line up with TRBD1. This CDR3 has 21 residues. The germline gives CDR1 LGHNT, CDR2 FRNRAP. V gave up 0 bases and J gave up 9 bases; unmatched junction bases: 25. The CDR3 reads CASGLVRVILGVGQGRFQAFF. CDR3 DNA: TGTGCTAGTGGTTTGGTACGGGTGATTCTGGGTGTGGGACAGGGGAGGTTCCAAGCTTTCTTT. The whole variable domain, filled in from reference TRBV12-5 and TRBJ1-1, reads DARVTQTPRHKVTEMGQEVTMRCQPILGHNTVFWYRQTMMQGLELLAYFRNRAPLDDSGMPKDRFSAEMPDATLATLKIQPSEPRDSAVYFCASGLVRVILGVGQGRFQAFFGQGTRLTVV.

The V and J genes are TRBV4-3 and TRBJ1-1, with D unclear. Trimming shortened V by 4 bases and J by 0 bases, and 15 bases separated the two germline ends. CDR1 and CDR2 from the germline V gene are LGHNA and YSLEER. The CDR3 sequence is 16 residues long. This CDR3 is CASSPRSSGLNTEAFF. CDR3 DNA: TGCGCCAGCAGCCCAAGATCGTCCGGTCTGAACACTGAAGCTTTCTTT.

This chain connects TRBV12-3 or TRBV12-4 to TRBJ2-3; D gene ambiguous. The CDR3 extends over 11 amino acids. V lost 7 bases, J lost 7 bases, and 9 bases lay in between. The CDR3 loop is CASTQLNTQYF. CDR3 bases: TGTGCCAGCACCCAACTAAATACGCAGTATTTT.

The rearrangement joins TRBV5-5 to TRBJ1-2, with D uncertain. Germline V gives CDR1 SGHKS, CDR2 YYEKEE (reference sequence). The CDR3 has 15 residues. The ends were cut back, 5 bases at V and 5 bases at J, with 19 bases in the middle. CDR3 region: CASRRTPDPLYGYTF. The CDR3 DNA reads TGTGCCAGCAGACGCACCCCCGATCCCTTATATGGCTACACCTTC.

The rearrangement links TRBV19 to TRBJ1-3, with TRBD1 as a possible D gene (5 bases). Germline V gene lookup returns CDR1 LNHDA and CDR2 SQIVND (reference sequence). V was clipped by 7 bases and J by 4 bases, with 11 bases between them. The CDR3 totals 13 residues. CDR3 loop: CASTQGKGNTIYF. In DNA form, the CDR3 reads TGTGCCAGTACCCAGGGAAAGGGAAACACCATATATTTT.

This sequence joins TRBV25-1 and TRBJ2-5; no clear D gene. Germline values: CDR1 MGHDK, CDR2 SYGVNS. Trimming removed 2 bases at V and 1 base at J, with 5 bases between. CDR3 length: 13 amino acids. This chain's CDR3 is CASSEEVQETQYF. CDR3 coding DNA: TGTGCCAGCAGTGAAGAAGTCCAAGAGACCCAGTACTTC. Complete variable domain (other parts from reference TRBV25-1 and TRBJ2-5): EADIYQTPRYLVIGTGKKITLECSQTMGHDKMYWYQQDPGMELHLIHYSYGVNSTEKGDLSSESTVSRIRTEHFPLTLESARPSHTSQYLCASSEEVQETQYFGPGTRLLVL.

This chain connects TRBV13 to TRBJ2-7, with a possible D match to TRBD2 (5 bases). The CDR3 is 12 residues long. Trimming removed 8 bases from V and 1 base from J, with 9 bases in between. From germline, CDR1 is PRHDT and CDR2 FYEKMQ (reference sequence). The CDR3 loop is CASGRGSYEQYF. In DNA form, the CDR3 reads TGTGCCAGCGGTCGGGGATCCTACGAGCAGTACTTC.

The CDR3 sequence: CAWSGGLSGANVLTF. CDR3 nucleotide sequence: TGTGCCTGGAGTGGGGGGCTCTCTGGGGCCAACGTCCTGACTTTC. The chain is built from TRBV30 and TRBJ2-6; maybe TRBD1 (6 bases). V dropped 1 base and J dropped 0 bases, with 7 bases sitting between them. CDR3 length: 15 amino acids. CDR1 and CDR2 from the germline V gene are GTSNPN and SVGIG (reference sequence). Based on the CDR3 plus reference TRBV30 and TRBJ2-6, the full variable domain is SQTIHQWPATLVQPVGSPLSLECTVEGTSNPNLYWYRQAAGRGLQLLFYSVGIGQISSEVPQNLSASRPQDRQFILSSKKLLLSDSGFYLCAWSGGLSGANVLTFGAGSRLTVL.

This chain connects TRBV21-1 to TRBJ2-7; the D segment call TRBD2 is taken from the table without a DNA check. TRBV21-1 has pseudogene status. The CDR3 spans 18 residues. Written as DNA, the CDR3 is TGTGCCAGCACCAAAGACGGTACTAGCGGGTTCAGCTCCTACGAGCAGTACTTC. Residues: CASTKDGTSGFSSYEQYF.

The chain combines TRBV7-9 with TRBJ1-1, with unresolved D. Germline V lookup: CDR1 SEHNR, CDR2 FQNEAQ (reference sequence). CDR3 length equals 14 residues. V was pared by 3 bases and J by 1 base, with 9 bases between. CDR3 protein: CASSFLATNTEAFF. CDR3 DNA sequence: TGTGCCAGCAGCTTTCTTGCCACGAACACTGAAGCTTTCTTT.

The rearrangement uses TRBV6-2 or TRBV6-3 and TRBJ2-1; tentatively, D is TRBD2 (5 bases). The germline V and J ends were trimmed by 0 bases and 2 bases, with 14 bases remaining between them. Germline loops: CDR1 MNHEY, CDR2 SVGEGT. This CDR3 region has 17 residues. CDR3 in amino acids: CASSYSPTGVAYNEQFF. CDR3 nucleotide sequence: TGTGCCAGCAGTTACTCGCCGACCGGGGTGGCCTACAATGAGCAGTTCTTC.

The chain employs TRBV6-2 or TRBV6-3 and TRBJ2-1; TRBD2 aligns across 7 bases. The germline gives CDR1 MNHEY, CDR2 SVGEGT. The CDR3 covers 15 residues. The ends lost 2 bases at V and 8 bases at J; junction bases unmatched: 9. Here the CDR3 DNA reads TGTGCCAGCAGTTACCGGCTAGCGGAGGCCCATGAGCAGTTCTTC. It yields the protein CASSYRLAEAHEQFF.

The rearrangement uses TRBV7-9 and TRBJ2-7, with 7 bases aligning to TRBD2. Germline V gene sequence: CDR1 SEHNR, CDR2 FQNEAQ (reference sequence). The junction had 3 bases not matched to a gene; V was cut back by 1 base and J by 0 bases. CDR3 length equals 15 residues. The CDR3: CASSLEGGSSYEQYF. CDR3 bases: TGTGCCAGCAGCTTAGAGGGCGGGAGCTCCTACGAGCAGTACTTC.

The J gene is TRBJ2-7, the V gene TRBV7-9, with TRBD1 identical over 7 bases. Trimming removed 5 bases from V and 3 bases from J; junction bases left unmatched: 13. Germline lookup yields CDR1 SEHNR and CDR2 FQNEAQ (reference sequence). The CDR3 is 16 amino acids. The CDR3 DNA reads as TGTGCCAGCAGCAGCGCCCAGGGGGTAGATTTCTACGAGCAGTACTTC. Its translation is CASSSAQGVDFYEQYF.

V usage is TRBV6-6 and J usage is TRBJ2-7; D gene uncertain. The germline V and J ends were trimmed by 2 bases and 2 bases, with 1 base remaining between them. There are 11 residues in the CDR3. Looked up from germline, CDR1 is MNHNY and CDR2 is SVGAGI (reference sequence). CDR3 sequence reads: CASSYAYEQYF. For the CDR3, the DNA is TGTGCCAGCAGTTACGCCTACGAGCAGTACTTC.

The chain links TRBV18 to TRBJ2-3, with a weak D call TRBD2 (5 bases). Germline-derived CDR1 and CDR2 are KGHSH and LQKENI. V lost 3 bases, J lost 4 bases, and 14 bases lay in between. The CDR3 has 15 residues. The CDR3 region has the DNA TGTGCCAGCTCACCGGTAACGCCCGGGGCAGATACGCAGTATTTT. It encodes CASSPVTPGADTQYF.

As regards this clone: Other DNA sequences of this sample code for an identical CDR3. The V call is TRBV5-1, the J call TRBJ2-3, with 11 bases aligning to TRBD2. V lost 5 bases to trimming and J lost 0 bases; unmatched junction nucleotides: 5. The germline V gene encodes CDR1 SGHRS and CDR2 YFSETQ. The CDR3 is 16 amino acids. This CDR3 is CASSPRLAGSTDTQYF. The CDR3 coding sequence is TGCGCCAGCAGTCCGAGACTAGCGGGGAGCACAGATACGCAGTATTTT. Variable domain in full (rest from reference TRBV5-1 and TRBJ2-3): KAGVTQTPRYLIKTRGQQVTLSCSPISGHRSVSWYQQTPGQGLQFLFEYFSETQRNKGNFPGRFSGRQFSNSRSEMNVSTLELGDSALYLCASSPRLAGSTDTQYFGPGTRLTVL.

This clone was detected only a few times. The chain recombines TRBV15 with TRBJ2-3, with TRBD2 matching 8 bases. The germline V gene encodes CDR1 LNHNV and CDR2 YYDKDF (reference sequence). Losses at the gene ends were 0 bases for V and 2 bases for J; bases not matched to a gene: 4. The CDR3 extends over 16 amino acids. This chain's CDR3 is CATSRDRRGATDTQYF. In nucleotides, the CDR3 is TGTGCCACCAGCAGAGATCGGCGGGGGGCCACAGATACGCAGTATTTT.

The V gene is TRBV11-2, the J gene TRBJ2-7; D is unresolved. Deletions cut 6 bases from V and 1 base from J, with 13 bases between. Germline V gene sequence: CDR1 SGHAT, CDR2 FQNNGV. There are 14 residues in the CDR3. The CDR3 sequence: CASRPRHPSYEQYF. CDR3 bases: TGTGCCAGCAGGCCCCGGCACCCGTCCTACGAGCAGTACTTC.